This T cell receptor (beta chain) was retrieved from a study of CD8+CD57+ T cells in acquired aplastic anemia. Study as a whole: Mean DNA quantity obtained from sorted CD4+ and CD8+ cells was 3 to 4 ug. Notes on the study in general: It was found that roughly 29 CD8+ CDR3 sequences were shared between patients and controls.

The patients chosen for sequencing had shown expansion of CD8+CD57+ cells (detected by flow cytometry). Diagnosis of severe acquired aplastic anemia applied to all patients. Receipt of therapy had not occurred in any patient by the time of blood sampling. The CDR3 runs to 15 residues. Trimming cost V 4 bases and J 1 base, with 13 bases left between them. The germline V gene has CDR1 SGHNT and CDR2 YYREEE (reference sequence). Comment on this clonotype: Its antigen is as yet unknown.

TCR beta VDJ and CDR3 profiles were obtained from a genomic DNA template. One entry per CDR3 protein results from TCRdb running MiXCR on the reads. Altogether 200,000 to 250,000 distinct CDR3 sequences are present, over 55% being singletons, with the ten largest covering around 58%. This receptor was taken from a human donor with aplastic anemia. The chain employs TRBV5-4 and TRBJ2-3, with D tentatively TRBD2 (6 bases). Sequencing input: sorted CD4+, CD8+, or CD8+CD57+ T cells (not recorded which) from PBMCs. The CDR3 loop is CASSTPAGGTDTQYF. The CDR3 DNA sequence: TGTGCCAGCAGCACCCCAGCGGGCGGCACAGATACGCAGTATTTT.